Following are 27 T cell receptor beta chains from one sample sequenced in a study of blood T cells in healthy people across ages. Primed by a sample-barcoded 5' primer and a J-beta primer mix, a second PCR proceeded for roughly 6 to 12 cycles. TCRdb reanalysed the 5' RACE reads using MiXCR and keeps one entry per CDR3 protein. Of about 1.4 million distinct CDR3 sequences listed, 59% were seen once; the top ten hold more than 6%. What was sequenced was blood. The receptors come from a man aged 18 to 35 in good health.

The chain uses TRBV6-5 and TRBJ2-5, with 8 nucleotides matching TRBD2. The trim removed 7 bases at V and 11 bases at J, leaving 18 bases unmatched. The CDR3 is made up of 15 amino acids. The germline CDR1 and CDR2 sequences are MNHEY and SVGAGI. The DNA of the CDR3 is TGTGCCAGCAATAAAGCGGGAGCTTGGGGGAATGAGCAGTACTTC. Protein: CASNKAGAWGNEQYF.

The chain employs TRBV14 and TRBJ2-1; 8 nucleotides align to TRBD2. Losses at the gene ends were 4 bases for V and 0 bases for J; bases not matched to a gene: 8. The CDR3 sequence is 17 residues long. The germline V gene has CDR1 SGHDN and CDR2 FVKESK. The CDR3 sequence is CASSPEVAGPSYNEQFF. The CDR3 DNA reads TGTGCCAGCAGCCCCGAGGTAGCGGGACCCTCCTACAATGAGCAGTTCTTC.

The V gene is TRBV27, the J gene TRBJ2-1, with a tentative D call TRBD2 (5 bases). The ends were cut back, 4 bases at V and 2 bases at J, with 15 bases in the middle. The CDR3 length is 16 residues. Germline-derived CDR1 and CDR2 are MNHEY and SMNVEV (reference sequence). The CDR3 loop is CASSSTRESPYNEQFF. As DNA, the CDR3 is TGTGCCAGCAGTTCTACGAGGGAGAGCCCCTACAATGAGCAGTTCTTC.

This clonotype was seen a few times. The chain combines TRBV5-1 with TRBJ2-6; D remains ambiguous. The CDR3 is 14 amino acids. The V end was cut by 4 bases, the J end by 1 base, with 6 bases between. Per germline, CDR1 SGHRS and CDR2 YFSETQ. CDR3 in DNA: TGCGCCAGCAGCCCGATGTCTGGGGCCAACGTCCTGACTTTC. Translating it yields CASSPMSGANVLTF.

V and J are TRBV28 and TRBJ2-7; TRBD1 or TRBD2 may be the D gene (6 bases each). The CDR3 is 16 amino acids. V was pared by 6 bases and J by 3 bases, with 21 bases between. CDR1 is MDHEN and CDR2 is SYDVKM in the germline V gene. CDR3 protein: CASSTPARGVNYEQYF. In DNA form, the CDR3 reads TGTGCCAGCAGCACCCCCGCGAGGGGGGTAAACTACGAGCAGTACTTC.

The V call is TRBV27, the J call TRBJ2-4; perhaps TRBD2 as D (6 bases). The ends were cut back, 9 bases at V and 13 bases at J, with 25 bases in the middle. CDR1 and CDR2 from the germline V gene are MNHEY and SMNVEV (reference sequence). The CDR3 sequence is 14 residues long. CDR3 region: CASATTGSGFEQYF. CDR3 coding DNA: TGTGCCAGTGCTACAACAGGCAGCGGGTTTGAGCAGTACTTC.

This clonotype occurred a few times. V and J are TRBV2 and TRBJ2-1; D is ambiguous. V dropped 5 bases and J dropped 5 bases, with 10 bases sitting between them. Germline values: CDR1 SNHLY, CDR2 FYNNEI. This CDR3 comprises 13 residues. The CDR3 bases are TGTGCCAGCAGTCTAGATAGAGACAATGAGCAGTTCTTC. Its translation: CASSLDRDNEQFF.

The chain has TRBV24-1 and TRBJ1-1; 7 bases are a match to TRBD1. Germline-derived CDR1 and CDR2 are KGHDR and SFDVKD. The ends lost 3 bases at V and 6 bases at J; junction bases unmatched: 3. The CDR3 spans 13 residues. The CDR3 nucleotides read TGTGCCACCAGTGATCCAGGACAGGCTGAAGCTTTCTTT. Translated, it gives CATSDPGQAEAFF.

This clonotype was observed many times. This sequence joins TRBV7-9 and TRBJ1-2; D is unresolved. V was trimmed by 4 bases and J by 3 bases, leaving 15 bases between them. CDR1 and CDR2 (germline): SEHNR, FQNEAQ (reference sequence). This CDR3 is 15 amino acids long. The CDR3 reads CASSSPALKYYGYTF. The CDR3 bases are TGTGCCAGCAGCTCCCCGGCCCTTAAATACTATGGCTACACCTTC.

CDR3: CSVGRDVREQARDTQYF. The DNA for the CDR3 is TGCAGCGTTGGGAGGGACGTACGGGAGCAGGCTAGGGATACGCAGTATTTT. The V gene is TRBV29-1, the J gene TRBJ2-3; possibly TRBD2 for D (6 bases). V gave up 4 bases and J gave up 6 bases, with 26 bases separating them. Looked up from germline, CDR1 is SQVTM and CDR2 is ANQGSEA. The CDR3 is 17 amino acids.

This chain uses TRBV6-2 or TRBV6-3 with TRBJ2-1; the D gene is possibly TRBD1 (5 bases). V shed 5 bases and J shed 9 bases, with 20 bases lying between them. CDR1 and CDR2 from the germline V gene are MNHEY and SVGEGT. This CDR3 has 15 amino acids. This CDR3 reads CASSNLQEPTGEQFF. The CDR3 DNA reads TGTGCCAGCAGTAACCTACAGGAGCCGACTGGTGAGCAGTTCTTC.

The chain employs TRBV6-5 and TRBJ2-1; TRBD2 agrees at 8 bases. The germline V gene has CDR1 MNHEY and CDR2 SVGAGI. Trimming at V came to 7 bases and at J to 7 bases, leaving 12 bases not matched to a gene. The CDR3 extends over 15 amino acids. CDR3 sequence: CASKLVGASGNEQFF. The CDR3 DNA is TGTGCCAGCAAGCTCGTCGGGGCTAGCGGGAATGAGCAGTTCTTC.

This clonotype was observed a few times. CDR3 loop: CASSQWTGQNEKLFF. The CDR3 nucleotides read TGTGCCAGCAGCCAGTGGACAGGCCAAAATGAAAAACTGTTTTTT. V gene TRBV16 combines with J gene TRBJ1-4, with 7 bases matching TRBD1. Germline CDR1 KGHSY, CDR2 FQNENV. The CDR3 runs to 15 residues. J lost 5 bases, V lost 3 bases, and 6 bases had no gene match.

The chain uses TRBV25-1 and TRBJ2-5; TRBD2 matches at 10 bases. Germline trimming cut 3 bases from V and 2 bases from J; bases unmatched to any gene: 9. From germline, CDR1 is MGHDK and CDR2 SYGVNS. The CDR3 has 17 amino acids. This chain's CDR3 is CASSEWTSGDYQETQYF. In DNA form, the CDR3 reads TGTGCCAGCAGTGAGTGGACTAGCGGAGATTATCAAGAGACCCAGTACTTC.

J is TRBJ2-6 and V is TRBV28; no definite D call. V lost 6 bases and J 7 bases, leaving 13 bases between the germline ends. The CDR3 is 14 amino acids. Germline V CDR1 and CDR2: MDHEN, SYDVKM. CDR3 sequence (DNA): TGTGCCAGCAGCGTTCGGATGGAAGCCAACGTCCTGACTTTC. Encoded protein: CASSVRMEANVLTF.

The V and J genes are TRBV7-6 and TRBJ2-3, with 9 bases lining up with TRBD2. V gave up 4 bases and J gave up 0 bases; unmatched junction bases: 8. The CDR3 loop spans 17 amino acids. Germline CDR1 SGHVS, CDR2 FNYEAQ. The CDR3: CASSSLAGDYSTDTQYF. Written as DNA, the CDR3 is TGTGCCAGCAGCTCATTAGCGGGGGACTATAGCACAGATACGCAGTATTTT.

The chain couples TRBV27 to TRBJ2-7; the D is unclear. The length of the CDR3 is 13 residues. Germline CDR1 is MNHEY and CDR2 is SMNVEV (reference sequence). Trimming shortened V by 7 bases and J by 2 bases, and 12 bases separated the two germline ends. CDR3 residues: CASKTTHTYEQYF. CDR3 coding DNA: TGTGCCAGCAAGACGACACATACCTACGAGCAGTACTTC.

This clonotype occurred a few times. The chain has TRBV6-6 and TRBJ2-7; weak D call: TRBD1 (6 bases). Trimming shortened V by 2 bases and J by 0 bases, and 17 bases separated the two germline ends. Germline CDR1 MNHNY, CDR2 SVGAGI (reference sequence). CDR3 length: 17 amino acids. CDR3 amino acids: CASSYPPSDRYSYEQYF. The CDR3 bases are TGTGCCAGCAGTTACCCCCCATCAGACAGGTACTCCTACGAGCAGTACTTC.

This clonotype occurred a few times. The chain couples TRBV6-5 to TRBJ2-4, with a weak D call TRBD1 (6 bases). The CDR3 loop spans 14 amino acids. CDR1 MNHEY and CDR2 SVGAGI come from the germline V gene. V was trimmed by 4 bases and J by 3 bases, leaving 10 bases between them. The CDR3 region has the DNA TGTGCCAGCAGTTCAACAGGGAACAAAAACATTCAGTACTTC. Its protein is CASSSTGNKNIQYF.

The J gene is TRBJ2-7, the V gene TRBV4-1; 7 bases match TRBD1. Germline-derived CDR1 and CDR2 are MGHRA and YSYEKL. The CDR3 extends over 16 amino acids. After removal of 3 bases from V and 3 bases from J, the junction contained 11 bases not matched to a gene. The CDR3 DNA reads as TGCGCCAGCAGCCACCCGAGAGGAGACAGGGACTACGAGCAGTACTTC. Translation gives CASSHPRGDRDYEQYF.

This rearrangement joins TRBV6-2 or TRBV6-3 to TRBJ1-6; D is unclear. Trimming stripped 0 bases from V and 4 bases from J, with 13 bases between. CDR1 is MNHEY, CDR2 SVGEGT, per germline. The CDR3 runs 17 residues. CDR3 protein: CASSYSAPGGYNSPLHF. The DNA of the CDR3 is TGTGCCAGCAGTTACTCGGCACCCGGAGGATATAATTCACCCCTCCACTTT.

The genes are TRBV20-1 and TRBJ2-7, with 8 bases aligning to TRBD1. V was pared by 3 bases and J by 6 bases, with 4 bases of the junction left unmatched. Germline CDR1 is DFQATT and CDR2 is SNEGSKA (reference sequence). The CDR3 is made up of 12 amino acids. The CDR3 loop reads CSASDRGPEQYF. The CDR3 DNA reads as TGCAGTGCTAGTGACAGGGGCCCCGAGCAGTACTTC.

V usage is TRBV7-9 and J usage is TRBJ2-4; TRBD2 matches 8 bases. From germline, CDR1 is SEHNR and CDR2 FQNEAQ (reference sequence). CDR3 length: 17 amino acids. V lost 4 bases, J lost 7 bases, and 15 bases stayed unmatched. CDR3 sequence: CASSSSNLSGSWNIQYF. CDR3 in DNA: TGTGCCAGCAGCTCGTCTAATCTCAGCGGGAGTTGGAACATTCAGTACTTC.

The rearrangement links TRBV20-1 to TRBJ2-5; D unclear. The CDR3 spans 12 residues. With 3 bases removed from V and 0 bases from J, the gap between germline ends came to 5 bases. Germline CDR1 is DFQATT and CDR2 is SNEGSKA (reference sequence). The CDR3 sequence is CSAREYQETQYF. The CDR3 DNA sequence: TGCAGTGCTAGGGAGTACCAAGAGACCCAGTACTTC.

V usage is TRBV6-1 and J usage is TRBJ2-5; 7 bases match TRBD1. Per the germline V gene, CDR1 is MNHNS and CDR2 is SASEGT. V trimming: 8 bases; J trimming: 1 base; junction bases outside the gene matches: 10. This CDR3 is 15 amino acids long. CDR3 sequence reads: CASGPQGLVQETQYF. The CDR3 DNA reads TGTGCCAGCGGTCCACAGGGGTTAGTCCAAGAGACCCAGTACTTC.

This clonotype has just a few counts. The V gene is TRBV25-1, the J gene TRBJ1-5; D gene uncertain. Trimming shortened V by 3 bases and J by 0 bases, and 6 bases separated the two germline ends. The CDR3 contains 14 residues. The germline V gene has CDR1 MGHDK and CDR2 SYGVNS. CDR3 loop: CASSDTDSNQPQHF. Written as DNA, the CDR3 is TGTGCCAGCAGTGATACAGATAGCAATCAGCCCCAGCATTTT.

This clonotype has more than one count but fewer than ten. The chain is built from TRBV7-2 and TRBJ1-1; D is perhaps TRBD1 (5 bases). CDR1 SGHTA and CDR2 FQGNSA come from the germline V gene. The CDR3 covers 14 residues. Trimming stripped 1 base from V and 0 bases from J, with 6 bases between. The DNA of the CDR3 is TGTGCCAGCAGCTTAGTACAGGTGAACACTGAAGCTTTCTTT. It is translated as CASSLVQVNTEAFF. Looking up the rest from reference TRBV7-2 and TRBJ1-1 gives the full variable domain: GAGVSQSPSNKVTEKGKDVELRCDPISGHTALYWYRQSLGQGLEFLIYFQGNSAPDKSGLPSDRFSAERTGGSVSTLTIQRTQQEDSAVYLCASSLVQVNTEAFFGQGTRLTVV.